The 20 T cell receptor beta chains listed next were all sequenced from one sample in a study of tumor-infiltrating lymphocytes in primary liver carcinoma. A primer matching the constant region was used to make TCR beta cDNA from 500 to 650 ng of total RNA. Slightly modified ARM-PCR served as the procedure for the TCR beta libraries. These libraries came from three rounds of nested multiplex PCR. Forward primers for TRBV1-TRBV30 and a C-beta reverse primer served the first two PCR rounds, at 10 cycles each. Via MiXCR, TCRdb re-called the multiplex PCR reads, giving one row per CDR3 protein. The sample has 45,000 to 55,000 distinct CDR3 sequences, about 80% seen once. The tissue used was unsorted bulk material of roughly 17-33 mg. RNA and DNA were co-extracted from it with the AllPrep DNA/RNA mini kit. What was sequenced was liver tumor tissue from sampling region 2. Stated subset: tumor region T2, inferior pole. Every receptor here comes from a man aged 35 to 55 with primary liver carcinoma and hepatitis B virus infection.

With regard to this clonotype: One junction end disagrees with the germline gene, perhaps due to a read error. The V call is TRBV6-5, the J call TRBJ2-2; 10 bases match TRBD2. The CDR3 is 16 residues long. From germline, CDR1 is MNHEY and CDR2 SVGAGI. The CDR3 sequence: CANSSLSGRATGELFF. Written as DNA, the CDR3 is TGTGCCAACAGTTCATTGAGCGGGAGGGCTACCGGGGAGCTGTTTTTT.

The sample holds a few counts of this clonotype. V usage is TRBV11-1 and J usage is TRBJ2-1; 12 bases fit TRBD2. V dropped 8 bases and J dropped 6; count of bases not matched to a gene: 14. The CDR3 has 17 amino acids. Germline V gene data show CDR1 as SGHAT and CDR2 as FQDESV (reference sequence). The CDR3 reads CASGLRLAGEVGNEQFF. CDR3 DNA sequence: TGTGCCAGCGGCCTGAGACTAGCGGGAGAAGTTGGCAATGAGCAGTTCTTC.

V is TRBV4-1 and J is TRBJ2-7; a weak D match, TRBD2 (5 bases). Trimming cost V 0 bases and J 10 bases, with 22 bases left between them. CDR3 length: 16 residues. Per the germline V gene, CDR1 is MGHRA and CDR2 is YSYEKL. The CDR3 sequence is CASSQDFSESSYDQYF. CDR3 bases: TGCGCCAGCAGCCAAGATTTTAGCGAAAGCTCCTATGACCAGTACTTC.

This clonotype was counted many times. The chain employs TRBV7-9 and TRBJ2-7; D is unclear. Trimming left V 0 bases short and J 3 bases short, with 6 bases between. The germline CDR1 and CDR2 sequences are SEHNR and FQNEAQ (reference sequence). The CDR3 is made up of 13 amino acids. The CDR3 spells CASSLAPHYEQYF. The CDR3 DNA reads as TGTGCCAGCAGCTTAGCCCCTCACTACGAGCAGTACTTC.

For this clonotype: No conserved phenylalanine or tryptophan ends this CDR3, so it is likely a read error. Because the CDR3's place on the DNA is in doubt, the DNA is left out and the CDR3 is given as listed by TCRdb. The chain has TRBV13 and TRBJ2-1; the tabulated D call, TRBD1, remains unverified against the DNA. Germline assignment: CDR1 PRHDT and CDR2 FYEKMQ (reference sequence). The CDR3 adds up to 12 amino acids, both ends counted. CDR3 protein: CASSLEGSEEFL.

Worth noting for this clonotype: The junction departs from the called germline gene at one end, perhaps through a read error. The V call is TRBV6-1, the J call TRBJ2-6; D is possibly TRBD1 (6 bases). The CDR3 runs to 16 residues. Germline CDR1 and CDR2: MNHNS and SASEGT. The CDR3 loop is CASIRTADSGANVPTF. The CDR3 coding sequence is TGTGCCAGTATCAGGACAGCGGACTCTGGGGCCAACGTCCCGACTTTC.

Concerning this clonotype itself: A read error may produce the germline difference seen at one junction end. The chain is built from TRBV6-1 and TRBJ2-1; D perhaps matches TRBD1 (5 bases). Germline CDR1 reads MNHNS; CDR2 reads SASEGT. The CDR3 has 13 residues. The CDR3 loop reads CASSEDICNEQFF. For the CDR3, the DNA is TGTGCCAGCAGTGAGGACATCTGCAATGAACAGTTCTTC.

This sequence joins TRBV10-3 and TRBJ2-6; the D gene is possibly TRBD2 (7 bases). Germline loops: CDR1 ENHRY, CDR2 SYGVKD. The CDR3 is 16 residues long. Here the CDR3 reads CVKIGRGARGANVLTF. DNA for the CDR3: TGTGTCAAGATAGGACGGGGGGCTAGAGGGGCCAACGTCCTGACTTTC.

The J gene is TRBJ2-3, the V gene TRBV11-2; D not certain. The closer fit of TRBJ1-5 to the DNA end suggests the J call may be wrong. Germline V gives CDR1 SGHAT, CDR2 FQNNGV. The CDR3 contains 20 residues. The CDR3 bases are TGTGCCAGCAGTCCCGATGACCCCCTGCAGATAACGAGAAGCACGGATACGCAGCATTTT. It is translated as CASSPDDPLQITRSTDTQHF.

This clonotype was observed a single time. It may be a read error: a sequence one base away is much more abundant. The gene calls are TRBV2 and TRBJ2-7; D not certain. The CDR3 is 13 residues long. Germline CDR1 is SNHLY and CDR2 is FYNNEI. CDR3 nucleotide sequence: TGTGCCATCAGTGCGGTCCTCTTCTACGAGCAGTACTTC. Its translation: CAISAVLFYEQYF.

Worth noting for this clonotype: This sequence may be a read error, since a much larger clone differs from it by one base. This chain links TRBV7-9 with TRBJ2-7; TRBD1 might be the D (6 bases). Germline V gene data show CDR1 as SEHNR and CDR2 as FQNEAQ (reference sequence). This CDR3 region has 12 residues. The CDR3, as DNA: TGTACCAGCAGCTTATTACAGGGCGAGCAGTACTTC. Translation gives CTSSLLQGEQYF.

The chain links TRBV4-1 to TRBJ2-2; D unresolved. CDR3 length: 15 residues. Germline V lookup: CDR1 MGHRA, CDR2 YSYEKL. V lost 1 base and J 1 base, leaving 7 bases between the germline ends. This CDR3 is CASSQGTGNTGELFF. The DNA of the CDR3 is TGCGCCAGCAGCCAAGGGACGGGGAACACCGGGGAGCTGTTTTTT.

This clonotype has just a few counts. The rearrangement uses TRBV11-2 and TRBJ1-3, with a tentative D call TRBD1 (5 bases). CDR1 and CDR2 from the germline V gene are SGHAT and FQNNGV. The CDR3 is 13 residues long. CDR3 in DNA: TGTGTCTCAGCTCAGGGAGCCGGAAACACCATATATTTT. Translation: CVSAQGAGNTIYF.

The chain uses TRBV11-2 and TRBJ1-4; D is perhaps TRBD1 (5 bases). V lost 10 bases to trimming and J lost 8 bases, with 20 bases between them. The CDR3 spans 14 residues. Germline CDR1 SGHAT, CDR2 FQNNGV. In DNA form, the CDR3 reads TGTGCCAACGGCTTGGAGGTTGGGGACGAAAAACTGTTTTTT. It yields the protein CANGLEVGDEKLFF.

Concerning this clonotype: The CDR3 does not end in the conserved phenylalanine or tryptophan, so this is likely a read error. The chain recombines TRBV28 with TRBJ2-7; D perhaps matches TRBD1 (6 bases). Trimming removed 2 bases from V and 2 bases from J, with 19 bases in between. Germline-derived CDR1 and CDR2 are MDHEN and SYDVKM. The CDR3 is made up of 17 amino acids. This chain's CDR3 is CASSLEKGDTFAYEQYL. The CDR3 bases are TGTGCCAGCAGTTTAGAGAAGGGGGATACTTTCGCCTACGAGCAGTACCTC.

About this clonotype itself: At one end the junction does not follow the germline gene, possibly because of a read error. The J gene is TRBJ2-7, the V gene TRBV6-1; D remains unclear. This CDR3 region has 13 residues. Germline V CDR1 and CDR2: MNHNS, SASEGT. The CDR3 nucleotides are TGTGCTAGCTATGAATGGGTTTTCTACGAGCGGTACTTC. Translating gives CASYEWVFYERYF.

Comment on this clonotype: This may arise from a read error, as a much more abundant clone is one base away. DNA of the CDR3: TGTGCCAGCAGTCAGATAAACTCCTATAATTCACCCCTCCACTTT. Amino acids: CASSQINSYNSPLHF. The V and J genes are TRBV28 and TRBJ1-6; D ambiguous. V lost 5 bases, J lost 0 bases, and 8 bases lay in between. Per the germline V gene, CDR1 is MDHEN and CDR2 is SYDVKM. This CDR3 is 15 amino acids long.

As for this clonotype: One end of the junction fails to match germline, which may point to a read error. This CDR3 is CTSRLRDHNEQFF. The CDR3 region has the DNA TGTACCAGCAGACTACGGGATCACAATGAGCAGTTCTTC. V is TRBV5-4 and J is TRBJ2-1; perhaps TRBD2 as D (5 bases). The CDR3 runs 13 residues. Germline V lookup: CDR1 SGHNT, CDR2 YYREEE (reference sequence). The full variable domain, with the rest looked up from reference TRBV5-4 and TRBJ2-1, is ETGVTQSPTHLIKTRGQQVTLRCSSQSGHNTVSWYQQALGQGPQFIFQYYREEENGRGNFPPRFSGLQFPNYSSELNVNALELDDSALYLCTSRLRDHNEQFFGPGTRLTVL.

The chain uses TRBV4-1 and TRBJ2-1; 8 bases are shared with TRBD2. V dropped 6 bases and J dropped 10; count of bases not matched to a gene: 11. There are 14 residues in the CDR3. Per the germline V gene, CDR1 is MGHRA and CDR2 is YSYEKL. Written as DNA, the CDR3 is TGCGCCAGCAGTCAGGTGGTAGCGGGGATCGAGCAGTTCTTC. Encoded protein: CASSQVVAGIEQFF.

This clonotype appeared many times. This chain joins TRBV11-2 and TRBJ2-2; D call uncertain. The CDR3 runs 13 residues. Trimming left V 4 bases short and J 8 bases short, with 11 bases between. From germline, CDR1 is SGHAT and CDR2 FQNNGV. CDR3 coding DNA: TGTGCCAGCAGCTGGGTCCTTCTTGGGGAGCTGTTTTTT. As protein: CASSWVLLGELFF.